One TCR beta chain is described in this entry. The CDR3 contains 13 residues. Trimming took 6 bases from V and 6 from J, leaving 15 bases between them. Germline-derived CDR1 and CDR2 are LNHDA and SQIVND (reference sequence). In the PCR, 60 Vbeta and 13 Jbeta primers were used. Clones were read by immunoSEQ multiplex PCR, and TCRdb kept only the in-frame ones, dropping some. Of 100,000 or so clones in the sample, 75% to 90% were seen once. These data come from a study of cytomegalovirus exposure and HLA in healthy donors. The sequence was obtained from a man aged 25-40 years in good health and CMV-seronegative. V usage is TRBV19 and J usage is TRBJ2-7, with D tentatively TRBD2 (6 bases). Sequencing used PBMCs. CDR3 sequence reads: CASSWLAYLEQYF. In DNA form, the CDR3 reads TGTGCCAGTAGCTGGCTAGCGTACCTCGAGCAGTACTTC. The entire variable domain, with the rest obtained from reference TRBV19 and TRBJ2-7, is as follows: DGGITQSPKYLFRKEGQNVTLSCEQNLNHDAMYWYRQDPGQGLRLIYYSQIVNDFQKGDIAEGYSVSREKKESFPLTVTSAQKNPTAFYLCASSWLAYLEQYFGPGTRLTVT.